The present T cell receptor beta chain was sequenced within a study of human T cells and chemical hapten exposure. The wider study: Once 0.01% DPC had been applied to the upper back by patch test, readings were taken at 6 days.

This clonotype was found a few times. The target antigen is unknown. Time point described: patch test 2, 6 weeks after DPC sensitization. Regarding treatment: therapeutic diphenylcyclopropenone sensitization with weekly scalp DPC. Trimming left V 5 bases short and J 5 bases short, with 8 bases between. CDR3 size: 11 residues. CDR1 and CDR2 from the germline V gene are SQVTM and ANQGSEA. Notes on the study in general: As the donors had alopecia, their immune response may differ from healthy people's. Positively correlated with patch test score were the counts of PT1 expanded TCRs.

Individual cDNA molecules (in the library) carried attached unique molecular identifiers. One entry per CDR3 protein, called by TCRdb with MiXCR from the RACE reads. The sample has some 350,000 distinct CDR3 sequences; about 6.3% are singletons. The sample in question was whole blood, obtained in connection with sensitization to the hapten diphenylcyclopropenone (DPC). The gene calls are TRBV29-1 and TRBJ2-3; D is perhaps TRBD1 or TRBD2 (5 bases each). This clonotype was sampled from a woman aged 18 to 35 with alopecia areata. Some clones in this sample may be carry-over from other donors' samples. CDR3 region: CSVWDEDTQYF. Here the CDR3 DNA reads TGCAGCGTTTGGGACGAAGATACGCAGTATTTT.